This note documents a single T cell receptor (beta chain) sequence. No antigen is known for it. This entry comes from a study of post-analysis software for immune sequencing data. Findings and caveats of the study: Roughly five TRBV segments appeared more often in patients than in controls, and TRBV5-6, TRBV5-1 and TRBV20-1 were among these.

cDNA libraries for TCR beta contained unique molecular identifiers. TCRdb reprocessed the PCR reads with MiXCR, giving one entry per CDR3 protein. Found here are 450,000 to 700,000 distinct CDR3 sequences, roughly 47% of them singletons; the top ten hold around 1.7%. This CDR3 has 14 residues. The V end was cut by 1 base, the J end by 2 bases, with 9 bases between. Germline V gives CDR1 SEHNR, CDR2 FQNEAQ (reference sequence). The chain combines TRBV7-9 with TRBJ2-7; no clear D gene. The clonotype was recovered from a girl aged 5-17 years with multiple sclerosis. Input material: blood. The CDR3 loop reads CASSLGRPTYEQYF. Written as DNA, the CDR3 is TGTGCCAGCAGCTTAGGCAGACCGACCTACGAGCAGTACTTC. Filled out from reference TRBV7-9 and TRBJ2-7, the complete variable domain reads DTGVSQNPRHKITKRGQNVTFRCDPISEHNRLYWYRQTLGQGPEFLTYFQNEAQLEKSRLLSDRFSAERPKGSFSTLEIQRTEQGDSAMYLCASSLGRPTYEQYFGPGTRLTVT.